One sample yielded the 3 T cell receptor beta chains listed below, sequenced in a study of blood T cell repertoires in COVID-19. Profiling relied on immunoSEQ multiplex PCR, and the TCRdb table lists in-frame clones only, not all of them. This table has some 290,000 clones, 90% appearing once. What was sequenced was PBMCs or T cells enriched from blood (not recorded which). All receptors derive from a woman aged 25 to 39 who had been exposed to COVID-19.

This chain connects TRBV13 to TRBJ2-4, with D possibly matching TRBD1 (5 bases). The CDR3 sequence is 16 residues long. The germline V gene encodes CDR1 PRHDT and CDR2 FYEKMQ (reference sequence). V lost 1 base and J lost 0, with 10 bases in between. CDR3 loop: CASSLEGPGAKNIQYF. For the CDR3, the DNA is TGTGCCAGCAGCTTAGAGGGGCCCGGAGCCAAAAACATTCAGTACTTC.

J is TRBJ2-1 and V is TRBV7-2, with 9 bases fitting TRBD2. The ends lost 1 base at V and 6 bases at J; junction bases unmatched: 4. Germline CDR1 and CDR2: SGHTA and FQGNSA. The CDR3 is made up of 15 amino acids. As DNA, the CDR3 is TGTGCCAGCAGCTTAGGGCGGGGGGGTCCCAATGAGCAGTTCTTC. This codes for CASSLGRGGPNEQFF.

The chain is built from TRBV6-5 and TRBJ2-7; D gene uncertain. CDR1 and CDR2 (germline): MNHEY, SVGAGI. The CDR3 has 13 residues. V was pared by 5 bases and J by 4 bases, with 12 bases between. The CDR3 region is CASSTEQMYEQYF. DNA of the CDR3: TGTGCCAGCAGTACGGAACAGATGTACGAGCAGTACTTC.